The source of this TCR beta chain is a study of graft-versus-host responses after intestinal transplantation. At the level of the study: Each recipient received anti-thymocyte globulin induction, then tacrolimus and steroids for approximately three years.

Study observations and caveats: The study found high graft-versus-host to host-versus-graft clonal ratios in allografts of patients with graft-donor T cell macrochimerism. GvH clones occurred in recipient marrow; some first appeared in ileum or blood. After transplant, early declines in HvG clones were associated with peak levels of circulating GvH clones.

As to this clone: The target antigen is unknown.

Data came from immunoSEQ multiplex PCR; TCRdb stores just in-frame clones and leaves some out. The profile shows 100,000 or so clones, roughly 91% of them singletons. This CDR3 contains 13 residues. V lost 5 bases, J lost 3 bases, and 2 bases stayed unmatched. The germline V gene has CDR1 SQVTM and CDR2 ANQGSEA. The sequencing here drew on unstimulated CD8+ T cells sorted from spleen or lymph node cells, taken before intestinal transplant. This sequence originates from a human donor who received an intestinal transplant. V and J are TRBV29-1 and TRBJ2-5, with 11 bases aligning to TRBD2. The CDR3 DNA is TGCAGCGTTCCACTAGCGGGGGAAGAGACCCAGTACTTC. It codes for CSVPLAGEETQYF.